This T cell receptor (beta chain) appears in the sequencing data of a study of T cells and copy number aberrations in small-cell lung cancer. Whole-study findings and limits: Most clones, about 75-98%, were restricted to a single tumor region.

Produced via immunoSEQ multiplex PCR; TCRdb's table is partial and in-frame only. The table shows over 5,000 clones, with approximately 79% occurring only once. A note on this clone: Its cognate antigen is unknown.

The CDR3 contains 14 residues. CDR1 SGHTA and CDR2 FQGNSA come from the germline V gene. Trimming left V 2 bases short and J 3 bases short, with 9 bases between. Three regions per formalin-fixed paraffin-embedded tumor block were collected using a grid approach. This chain uses TRBV7-2 with TRBJ2-3; D remains unclear. The clonotype was recovered from a man aged 45-60 years with small cell lung cancer. Sequenced sample: tumor tissue. The CDR3 is CASSLYLETDTQYF. CDR3 in DNA: TGTGCCAGCAGCTTATATCTGGAAACAGATACGCAGTATTTT.